These T cell receptor beta chains were read from a single sample in a study of T cells in narcolepsy. Measured with immunoSEQ multiplex PCR; TCRdb has only the in-frame clones, and not every one. There are 11,000 or so clones in the sample; 90% to 95% occur only once, and 0.9% to 1.4% lies in the top ten. Sequenced sample: CD45RA- memory CD4+ T cells from PBMCs. The receptor source for this set is a human donor with narcolepsy. CDR3s include the opening cysteine and the closing phenylalanine or tryptophan.

>TRBV11-3|TRBJ1-1
CASSQQGDGTEAFF
>TRBV5-1|TRBJ2-2
CASSSNLNTGELFF
>TRBV5-5|TRBJ2-1
CASSLTLLSYNEQFF
>TRBV5-1|TRBJ2-5
CASHVSGVSTQREQYF
>TRBV5-1|TRBJ2-1
CASGLNTPGSYNEQFF
>TRBV25-1|TRBJ2-1
CASSDPGTSESYNEQFF
>TRBV19|TRBJ1-3
CASSVDRGAGNTIYF
>TRBV19|TRBJ1-4
CASSIPDRGRNEKLFF
>TRBV6-1|TRBJ2-2
CASSETGTGELFF
>TRBV5-1|TRBJ1-6
CASSLDSYSPLHF
>TRBV27|TRBJ2-5
CASSPLLSTFQETQYF
>TRBV2|TRBJ1-6
CASSGDRNSPLHF
>TRBV7-9|TRBJ1-4
CASSWSPTRSNEKLFF
>TRBV18|TRBJ1-2
CASSPRVGGYTF
>TRBV7-2|TRBJ2-3
CASSLAWAGEDTQYF
>TRBV6-5|TRBJ1-1
CASSGQGSMNTEAFF
>TRBV5-5|TRBJ2-2
CASSLLFPTGELFF
>TRBV5-6|TRBJ2-5
CASSSQETQYF
>TRBV7-7|TRBJ2-3
CASSSLGGSDTQYF
>TRBV5-4|TRBJ2-3
CASSPSGGSGTDTQYF
>TRBV10-3|TRBJ2-7
CAISGGGGRGHEQYF
>TRBV7-8|TRBJ2-7
CASSLRQGVAGPFDEQYF
>TRBV7-9|TRBJ2-3
CASSLDRVADTQYF